This TCR beta chain emerged from a study of cytomegalovirus exposure and HLA in healthy donors. Study results and limitations: Reported performance of the classifier showed diagnosis of cytomegalovirus status with high specificity and sensitivity. There were a few CMV-associated chains whose specificity for CMV antigens was confirmed in vitro. Most TCR beta V segments were productive about 87% or about 30% of the time in an earlier analysis.

Worth noting for this clone: The antigen remains unidentified.

Primers: 60 Vbeta forward and 13 Jbeta reverse. Here immunoSEQ multiplex PCR was the method, and the copy in TCRdb shows in-frame clones only, minus some. This sample has approximately 130,000 clones, with roughly 80% found just once. The CDR3 runs to 14 residues. V was trimmed by 2 bases and J by 0 bases, leaving 8 bases between them. Germline V lookup: CDR1 SGHVS, CDR2 FNYEAQ. Sequenced: PBMCs. The chain has TRBV7-6 and TRBJ2-7, with D possibly being TRBD1 (5 bases). The receptor comes from a woman in her forties in good health and CMV-seronegative. The CDR3 protein is CASSLQGSSYEQYF. As DNA, the CDR3 is TGTGCCAGCAGCTTACAGGGTTCCTCCTACGAGCAGTACTTC.